The clone carrying this T cell receptor (beta chain) was recorded only once. This sample was included in a study of radiotherapy plus CTLA-4 blockade in lung cancer. Study-level background: Among all patients, roughly 17% showed objective responses, while 30% to 35% had disease control.

Patients had chemo-refractory metastatic non-small-cell lung cancer and received focal radiation plus CTLA-4 blockade that used ipilimumab. V lost 7 bases and J 3 bases, leaving 14 bases between the germline ends. The CDR3 consists of 14 residues. CDR1 is MNHEY, CDR2 SVGAGI, per germline. Using immunoSEQ multiplex PCR, the repertoire was profiled, and TCRdb retains in-frame clones only, with some absent. This sample has about 33,000 clones, with about 81% found just once. The J gene is TRBJ2-3, the V gene TRBV6-5; D call uncertain. The origin of this receptor is a human donor with non-small cell lung cancer that progressed on radiotherapy plus ipilimumab. This sample comprised peripheral blood, obtained from a patient treated with radiotherapy plus ipilimumab. The CDR3 nucleotides read TGTGCCAGCACCGCTACTGCCCTTACAGATACGCAGTATTTT. This codes for CASTATALTDTQYF.